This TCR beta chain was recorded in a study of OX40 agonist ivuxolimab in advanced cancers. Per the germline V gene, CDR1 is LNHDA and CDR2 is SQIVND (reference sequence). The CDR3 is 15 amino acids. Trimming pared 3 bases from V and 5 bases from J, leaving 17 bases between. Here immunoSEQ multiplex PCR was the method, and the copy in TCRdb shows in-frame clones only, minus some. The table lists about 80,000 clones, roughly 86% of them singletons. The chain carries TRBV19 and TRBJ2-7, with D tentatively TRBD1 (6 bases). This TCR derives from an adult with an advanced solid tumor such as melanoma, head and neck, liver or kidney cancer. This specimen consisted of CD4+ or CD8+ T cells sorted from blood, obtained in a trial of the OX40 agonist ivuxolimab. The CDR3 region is CASSIGATGWNEQYF. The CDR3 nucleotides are TGTGCCAGTAGTATTGGGGCCACAGGGTGGAACGAGCAGTACTTC.